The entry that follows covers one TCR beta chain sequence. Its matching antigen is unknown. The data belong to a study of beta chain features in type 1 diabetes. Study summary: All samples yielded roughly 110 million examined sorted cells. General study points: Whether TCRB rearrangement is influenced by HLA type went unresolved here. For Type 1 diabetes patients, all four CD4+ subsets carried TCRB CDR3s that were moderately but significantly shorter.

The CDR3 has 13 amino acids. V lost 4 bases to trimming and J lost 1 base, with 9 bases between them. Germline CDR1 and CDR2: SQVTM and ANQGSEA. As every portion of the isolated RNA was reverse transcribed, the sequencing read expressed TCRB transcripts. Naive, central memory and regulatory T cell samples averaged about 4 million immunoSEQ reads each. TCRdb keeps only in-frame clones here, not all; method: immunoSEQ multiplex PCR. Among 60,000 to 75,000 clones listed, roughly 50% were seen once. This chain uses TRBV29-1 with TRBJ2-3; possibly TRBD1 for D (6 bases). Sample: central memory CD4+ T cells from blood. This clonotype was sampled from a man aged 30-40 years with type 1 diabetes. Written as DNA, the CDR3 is TGCAGCGTTGTTGGGGGCCGCACAGATACGCAGTATTTT. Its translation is CSVVGGRTDTQYF.